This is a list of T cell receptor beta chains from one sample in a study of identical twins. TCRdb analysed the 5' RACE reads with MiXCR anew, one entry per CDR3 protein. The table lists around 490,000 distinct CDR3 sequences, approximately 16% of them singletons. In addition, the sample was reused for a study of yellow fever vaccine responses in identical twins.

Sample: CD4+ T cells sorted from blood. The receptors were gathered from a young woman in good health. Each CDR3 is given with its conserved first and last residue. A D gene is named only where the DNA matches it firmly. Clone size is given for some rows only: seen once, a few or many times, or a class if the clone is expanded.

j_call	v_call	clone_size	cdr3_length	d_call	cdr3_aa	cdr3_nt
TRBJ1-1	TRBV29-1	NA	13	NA	CSVKGRMNTEAFF	TGCAGCGTAAAAGGACGGATGAACACTGAAGCTTTCTTT
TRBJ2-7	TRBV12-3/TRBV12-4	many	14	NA	CASSLDLLPYEQYF	TGTGCCAGCAGTTTAGACCTGCTCCCCTACGAGCAGTACTTC
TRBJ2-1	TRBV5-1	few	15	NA	CASSLEGVPYNEQFF	TGCGCCAGCAGCTTGGAAGGGGTCCCCTACAATGAGCAGTTCTTC
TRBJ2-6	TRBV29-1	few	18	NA	CSVEDLRRTRSGANVLTF	TGCAGCGTTGAAGATTTACGGCGGACGCGCTCTGGGGCCAACGTCCTGACTTTC
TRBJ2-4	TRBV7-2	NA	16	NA	CASSQRGGVAKNIQYF	TGTGCCAGCAGCCAACGCGGAGGGGTGGCCAAAAACATTCAGTACTTC
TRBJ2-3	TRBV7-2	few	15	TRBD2	CASSRLAGVTDTQYF	TGTGCCAGCAGCCGACTAGCGGGAGTCACAGATACGCAGTATTTT
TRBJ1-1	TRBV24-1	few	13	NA	CATSEAMNTEAFF	TGTGCCACCAGTGAAGCTATGAACACTGAAGCTTTCTTT
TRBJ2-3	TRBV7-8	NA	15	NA	CASSLGSVSTDTQYF	TGTGCCAGCAGCTTAGGGTCGGTTAGCACAGATACGCAGTATTTT
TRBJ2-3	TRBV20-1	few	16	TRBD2	CSARAILAGGSDTQYF	TGCAGTGCTAGGGCAATACTAGCGGGAGGGTCAGATACGCAGTATTTT
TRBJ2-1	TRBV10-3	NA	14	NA	CAISVRLANNEQFF	TGTGCCATCAGTGTGCGGCTAGCAAACAATGAGCAGTTCTTC
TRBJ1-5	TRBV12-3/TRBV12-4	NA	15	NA	CASSFGGFTNQPQHF	TGTGCCAGCAGTTTTGGGGGCTTTACCAATCAGCCCCAGCATTTT
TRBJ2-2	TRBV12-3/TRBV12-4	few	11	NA	CASRHLGELFF	TGTGCCAGCAGGCATCTCGGGGAGCTGTTTTTT
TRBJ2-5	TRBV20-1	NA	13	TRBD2	CSAWTGLVGTQYF	TGCAGTGCTTGGACGGGACTAGTGGGGACCCAGTACTTC
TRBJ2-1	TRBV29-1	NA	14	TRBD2	CSTLKGLADNEQFF	TGCAGCACCCTGAAAGGACTAGCGGACAATGAGCAGTTCTTC
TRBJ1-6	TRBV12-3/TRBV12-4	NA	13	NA	CASSLGGSSPLHF	TGTGCCAGCAGTTTAGGGGGCAGTTCACCCCTCCACTTT
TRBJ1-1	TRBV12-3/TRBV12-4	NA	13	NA	CASSVIENTEAFF	TGTGCCAGCAGTGTAATCGAGAACACTGAAGCTTTCTTT
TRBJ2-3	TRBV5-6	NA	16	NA	CASSLGRPVSTDTQYF	TGTGCCAGCAGCCTAGGACGGCCGGTCAGCACAGATACGCAGTATTTT
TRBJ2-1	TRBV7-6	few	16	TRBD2	CASSDALAGGPDEQFF	TGTGCCAGCAGCGATGCTCTAGCGGGAGGGCCCGATGAGCAGTTCTTC
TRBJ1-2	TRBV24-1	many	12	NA	CATSDFNGGYTF	TGTGCCACCAGTGATTTTAACGGTGGCTACACCTTC
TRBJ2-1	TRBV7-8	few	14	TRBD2	CASSLTSGRSEQFF	TGTGCCAGCAGCCTCACTAGCGGGAGGTCTGAGCAGTTCTTC
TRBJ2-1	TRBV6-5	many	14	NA	CASSLPGTYNEQFF	TGTGCCAGCAGTTTGCCGGGCACCTACAATGAGCAGTTCTTC
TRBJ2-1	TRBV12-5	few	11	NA	CASGPQLEQFF	TGTGCTAGTGGCCCCCAACTTGAGCAGTTCTTC
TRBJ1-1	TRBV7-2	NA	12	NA	CASSAQGFRAFF	TGTGCCAGCAGTGCTCAGGGCTTCAGGGCTTTCTTT
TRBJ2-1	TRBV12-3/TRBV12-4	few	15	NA	CASSLPGTLMNEQFF	TGTGCCAGCAGTTTACCCGGGACTCTGATGAATGAGCAGTTCTTC
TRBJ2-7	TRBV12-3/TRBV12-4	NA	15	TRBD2	CASSPWVAGTYEQYF	TGTGCCAGCAGTCCCTGGGTAGCGGGAACCTACGAGCAGTACTTC
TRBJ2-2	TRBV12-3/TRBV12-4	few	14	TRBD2	CASSLAGRTGELFF	TGTGCCAGCAGCCTAGCGGGACGGACCGGGGAGCTGTTTTTT
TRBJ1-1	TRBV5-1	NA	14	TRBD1	CASSLGGTANEAFF	TGCGCCAGCAGCTTGGGTGGGACAGCAAACGAAGCTTTCTTT
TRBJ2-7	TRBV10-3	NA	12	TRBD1	CASHDRGYEQYF	TGTGCCAGCCACGACAGGGGGTACGAGCAGTACTTC
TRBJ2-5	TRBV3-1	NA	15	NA	CASSQDRASWETQYF	TGTGCCAGCAGCCAAGATAGGGCAAGCTGGGAGACCCAGTACTTC
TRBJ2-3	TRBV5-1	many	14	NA	CASSPGALTDTQYF	TGCGCCAGCAGCCCGGGGGCCCTCACAGATACGCAGTATTTT
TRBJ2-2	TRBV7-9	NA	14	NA	CASSRDLNTGELFF	TGTGCCAGCAGCCGGGACTTGAACACCGGGGAGCTGTTTTTT
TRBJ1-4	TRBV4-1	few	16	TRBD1	CASSQLWDRAFEKLFF	TGCGCCAGCAGCCAACTATGGGACAGGGCTTTTGAAAAACTGTTTTTT
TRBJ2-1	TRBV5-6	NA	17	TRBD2	CASSLIKLAGVVREQFF	TGTGCCAGCAGCCTCATAAAACTAGCGGGGGTAGTTCGTGAGCAGTTCTTC
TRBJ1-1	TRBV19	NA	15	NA	CASSSVRGKNTEAFF	TGTGCCAGTAGTTCTGTAAGGGGAAAAAACACTGAAGCTTTCTTT
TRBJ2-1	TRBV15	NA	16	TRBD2	CATSRGLAGEHNEQFF	TGTGCCACCAGCAGAGGGCTAGCGGGGGAGCACAATGAGCAGTTCTTC
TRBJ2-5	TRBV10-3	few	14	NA	CAISESALGETQYF	TGTGCCATCAGTGAGTCTGCTCTAGGGGAGACCCAGTACTTC
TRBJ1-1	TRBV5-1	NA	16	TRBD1	CASSLAQGASNTEAFF	TGCGCCAGCAGCTTGGCACAGGGGGCTTCGAACACTGAAGCTTTCTTT
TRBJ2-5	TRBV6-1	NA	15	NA	CASNSVDPRLETQYF	TGTGCCAGCAACTCCGTCGACCCTCGATTGGAGACCCAGTACTTC
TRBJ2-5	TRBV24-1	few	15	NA	CATSENGGAGETQYF	TGTGCCACCAGTGAGAACGGGGGAGCGGGAGAGACCCAGTACTTC
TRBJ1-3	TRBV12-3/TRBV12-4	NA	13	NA	CASTEQSGNTIYF	TGTGCCAGCACGGAACAATCTGGAAACACCATATATTTT